This T cell receptor beta chain originates from a study of beta chain features in type 1 diabetes. Study in general: What patients shared with healthy donors was a similar profile of age, gender and cell yields.

Germline lookup yields CDR1 SGHRS and CDR2 YFSETQ. The CDR3 has 15 residues. After removal of 0 bases from V and 5 bases from J, the junction contained 7 bases not matched to a gene. On this clone: What it binds is not known.

Broader study findings: The naive, central memory and Treg TCRB repertoires showed an apparent similarity that was greater among patients than among healthy donors. Among all four CD4+ subsets, Type 1 diabetes patients had TCRB CDR3s that were moderately but significantly shorter. Patients with type 1 diabetes showed fewer VDJ junction insertions and more deletions. With patients and controls alike, PCR might favor shorter templates to an equal degree.

The isolated RNA, all of it, was reverse transcribed, so expressed TCRB transcripts were what got sequenced. Sequencing was performed with immunoSEQ multiplex PCR; in TCRdb, only in-frame clones are kept and a portion is missing. The sample lists approximately 730,000 clones; under 15% were seen once. This receptor was obtained from a man aged 18 to 30 with type 1 diabetes. Source material: naive CD4+ T cells from blood. J is TRBJ2-7 and V is TRBV5-1; TRBD1 agrees at 8 bases. CDR3 in amino acids: CASSLAGAGGHEQYF. The CDR3 DNA sequence: TGCGCCAGCAGCTTGGCCGGGGCAGGGGGCCACGAGCAGTACTTC.